These 22 T cell receptor beta chains originate from one sample sequenced in a study of neurological immune-mediated disorders. From the 5' RACE reads, TCRdb called clonotypes with MiXCR, one entry per CDR3 protein. The table has 40,000 or so distinct CDR3 sequences, about 7% seen once. The sample comprised PBMCs. These TCRs come from a middle-aged woman in good health.

This clonotype has at least ten counts. The chain is built from TRBV29-1 and TRBJ1-2; D uncertain. This CDR3 has 12 amino acids. Between the trimmed V and J ends, which lost 3 bases and 1 base, there was a span of 6 bases. CDR1 and CDR2 from the germline V gene are SQVTM and ANQGSEA. CDR3 DNA sequence: TGCAGCGTTGATAGGTTTAACTATGGCTACACCTTC. It is translated as CSVDRFNYGYTF.

This clonotype was seen at least ten times. This CDR3 reads CASSSSGLAGGWDIQYF. The CDR3 DNA reads as TGTGCCAGCAGTTCTTCAGGACTAGCGGGAGGCTGGGACATTCAGTACTTC. The V call is TRBV6-5, the J call TRBJ2-4; 14 nucleotides match TRBD2. The CDR3 covers 17 residues. Germline values: CDR1 MNHEY, CDR2 SVGAGI. J lost 8 bases, V lost 4 bases, and 10 bases had no gene match.

This clonotype has ten or more counts. The chain carries TRBV4-1 and TRBJ1-5; no definite D call. The CDR3 extends over 15 amino acids. The germline V and J ends were trimmed by 0 bases and 6 bases, with 12 bases remaining between them. Germline CDR1 reads MGHRA; CDR2 reads YSYEKL. CDR3 amino acids: CASSQDSGVGQPQHF. The CDR3 coding sequence is TGCGCCAGCAGCCAAGACTCCGGGGTTGGTCAGCCCCAGCATTTT.

This clonotype was seen many times. The V and J genes are TRBV20-1 and TRBJ2-5, with a weak D call TRBD2 (6 bases). In germline, CDR1 is DFQATT, CDR2 SNEGSKA (reference sequence). V was trimmed by 6 bases and J by 2 bases, leaving 19 bases between them. The CDR3 runs to 15 residues. This CDR3 is CSAPNGGSTQETQYF. DNA for the CDR3: TGCAGTGCACCTAATGGGGGGTCCACTCAAGAGACCCAGTACTTC.

This clonotype was detected ten times or more. The chain uses TRBV20-1 and TRBJ2-3, with TRBD2 matching over 7 bases. Germline V gene data show CDR1 as DFQATT and CDR2 as SNEGSKA (reference sequence). The CDR3 contains 15 residues. J was trimmed by 0 bases and V by 3 bases; bases with no gene match: 6. CDR3: CSASELASSTDTQYF. The CDR3 region has the DNA TGCAGTGCTAGTGAACTAGCGTCTAGCACAGATACGCAGTATTTT.

This clonotype has a count of ten or more. The CDR3 spells CASSIDGGQGGQPQHF. The CDR3 nucleotides read TGTGCCAGTAGTATAGATGGGGGACAGGGGGGTCAGCCCCAGCATTTT. The chain recombines TRBV19 with TRBJ1-5; 11 nucleotides align to TRBD1. V shed 0 bases, J shed 6 bases, and the junction held 4 bases outside the gene matches. There are 16 residues in the CDR3. Germline CDR1 LNHDA, CDR2 SQIVND (reference sequence).

This clonotype was detected many times. The chain employs TRBV7-8 and TRBJ1-3, with D perhaps matching TRBD1 (5 bases). The CDR3 is 15 amino acids. V shed 7 bases and J shed 4 bases, with 17 bases lying between them. Germline assignment: CDR1 SGHVS and CDR2 FQNEAQ. The CDR3, as DNA: TGTGCCAGCAACCCGGGACTCATAAGGGGAAACACCATATATTTT. It translates to CASNPGLIRGNTIYF.

This clonotype was seen repeatedly, ten times or more. The rearrangement uses TRBV6-6 and TRBJ2-7; D gene unclear. The CDR3 runs to 11 residues. The V end was cut by 9 bases, the J end by 4 bases, with 10 bases between. CDR1 MNHNY and CDR2 SVGAGI come from the germline V gene (reference sequence). CDR3: CASRNSYEQYF. The CDR3 DNA sequence: TGTGCCAGTAGAAATAGTTACGAGCAGTACTTC.

Many counts were recorded for this clonotype. This chain links TRBV2 with TRBJ2-2; TRBD2 aligns across 7 bases. The V segment lost 5 bases and the J segment 6 bases; nucleotides outside the gene matches: 12. The germline V gene has CDR1 SNHLY and CDR2 FYNNEI. The CDR3 totals 16 residues. CDR3 region: CASSLRLAAFSGELFF. The CDR3 coding sequence is TGTGCCAGCAGTCTCCGACTAGCAGCTTTTTCCGGGGAGCTGTTTTTT.

This clonotype was counted ten times or more. The J gene is TRBJ1-1, the V gene TRBV20-1; TRBD1 matches 7 bases. Per the germline V gene, CDR1 is DFQATT and CDR2 is SNEGSKA (reference sequence). Losses at the gene ends were 5 bases for V and 4 bases for J; bases not matched to a gene: 4. The CDR3 totals 12 residues. Here the CDR3 reads CSAPDRATEAFF. CDR3 bases: TGCAGTGCTCCCGACAGGGCCACTGAAGCTTTCTTT.

This clonotype came up many times. The chain uses TRBV11-3 and TRBJ2-3, with D tentatively TRBD2 (6 bases). CDR1 is SGHNT, CDR2 YENEEA, per germline. The CDR3 runs 14 residues. V was shortened by 3 bases and J by 3 bases, with 10 bases between the two germline ends. CDR3 region: CASSFGAGTDTQYF. The DNA for the CDR3 is TGTGCCAGCAGCTTCGGGGCGGGGACAGATACGCAGTATTTT.

This clonotype was detected ten times or more. This chain connects TRBV6-5 to TRBJ2-2; D gene unclear. V gave up 2 bases and J gave up 1 base, with 8 bases separating them. CDR1 is MNHEY and CDR2 is SVGAGI in the germline V gene. CDR3 length equals 15 residues. In DNA form, the CDR3 reads TGTGCCAGCAGTTACGAACACCAGAACACCGGGGAGCTGTTTTTT. Residues: CASSYEHQNTGELFF.

This clonotype is classed as medium-sized (0.01 to 0.1%). J is TRBJ2-7 and V is TRBV20-1; TRBD2 matches at 9 bases. The germline V gene encodes CDR1 DFQATT and CDR2 SNEGSKA (reference sequence). The CDR3 length is 15 residues. Trimming at V came to 0 bases and at J to 2 bases, leaving 5 bases not matched to a gene. In DNA form, the CDR3 reads TGCAGTGCTAGAGATATGGCGGGAGGGCCCTACGAGCAGTACTTC. Translated, it gives CSARDMAGGPYEQYF.

This clonotype was seen ten or more times. This sequence joins TRBV9 and TRBJ1-5; D ambiguous. This CDR3 contains 13 residues. V lost 0 bases to trimming and J lost 7 bases, with 8 bases between them. Germline CDR1 reads SGDLS; CDR2 reads YYNGEE. The CDR3 region has the DNA TGTGCCAGCAGCGTAGACCCGAGGCAGCCCCAGCATTTT. This codes for CASSVDPRQPQHF.

There are many counts of this clonotype. This chain connects TRBV5-1 to TRBJ1-6, with 9 positions matching TRBD1. This CDR3 spans 14 amino acids. CDR1 and CDR2 (germline): SGHRS, YFSETQ. Trimming cost V 4 bases and J 7 bases; bases outside gene matches: 3. CDR3: CASSRTGANSPLHF. As DNA, the CDR3 is TGCGCCAGCAGCCGGACAGGGGCCAATTCACCCCTCCACTTT.

This clonotype has at least ten counts. The rearrangement links TRBV5-1 to TRBJ2-1; perhaps TRBD2 as D (6 bases). Germline V gene sequence: CDR1 SGHRS, CDR2 YFSETQ. Between the trimmed V and J ends, which lost 0 bases and 0 bases, there was a span of 7 bases. CDR3 length equals 15 residues. The CDR3: CASSLVTSSYNEQFF. CDR3 bases: TGCGCCAGCAGCTTGGTGACTAGCTCCTACAATGAGCAGTTCTTC.

This clonotype has at least ten counts. The chain is built from TRBV6-1 and TRBJ1-2, with D perhaps TRBD1 (5 bases). V was pared by 4 bases and J by 3 bases, with 12 bases between. The CDR3 length is 14 residues. In germline, CDR1 is MNHNS, CDR2 SASEGT. CDR3 protein: CASSVEGRYYGYTF. CDR3 in DNA: TGTGCCAGCAGTGTCGAGGGGCGGTACTATGGCTACACCTTC.

In its sample, this clonotype was seen many times. The chain is built from TRBV5-6 and TRBJ1-5; 7 bases line up with TRBD1. V lost 3 bases to trimming and J lost 3 bases; unmatched junction nucleotides: 3. This CDR3 spans 14 amino acids. CDR1 and CDR2 (germline): SGHDT, YYEEEE. The CDR3 is CASSYRGFNQPQHF. CDR3 DNA: TGTGCCAGCAGCTACAGGGGTTTCAATCAGCCCCAGCATTTT.

This clonotype was counted many times. The chain uses TRBV6-1 and TRBJ2-2, with 8 bases that match TRBD2. In germline, CDR1 is MNHNS, CDR2 SASEGT. J was trimmed by 5 bases and V by 6 bases; bases with no gene match: 11. The CDR3 length is 16 residues. CDR3 sequence (DNA): TGTGCCAGCAGCCTTACCGGGACTAGGGGAACCGGGGAGCTGTTTTTT. Translated: CASSLTGTRGTGELFF.

Ten or more counts support this clonotype. This chain uses TRBV12-3 or TRBV12-4 with TRBJ2-4, with 9 positions matching TRBD2. The CDR3 loop spans 15 amino acids. J gave up 4 bases and V 6 bases, and 7 bases lay outside the gene matches. The CDR3 sequence: CASSRERGEKNIQYF. The CDR3 DNA reads as TGTGCCAGCAGCCGTGAGCGGGGGGAAAAAAACATTCAGTACTTC.

This clonotype has at least ten counts. This sequence joins TRBV3-1 and TRBJ2-5; TRBD2 matches at 15 bases. The V and J ends lost 6 bases and 5 bases, in that order; junction bases with no gene match: 4. The CDR3 sequence is 15 residues long. Germline CDR1 LGHDT, CDR2 YNNKEL (reference sequence). The CDR3 DNA reads TGTGCCAGCAGTCCTGGACTAGCGGGAGGGGAGACCCAGTACTTC. Protein: CASSPGLAGGETQYF.

This clonotype occurred many times. The rearrangement links TRBV5-1 to TRBJ2-3; 8 nucleotides align to TRBD1. The CDR3 has 16 residues. The ends lost 4 bases at V and 6 bases at J; junction bases unmatched: 13. Germline V gene lookup returns CDR1 SGHRS and CDR2 YFSETQ. Here the CDR3 DNA reads TGCGCCAGCAGCACGGCCGCAGGACAGGGAGGTGATACGCAGTATTTT. Amino acids: CASSTAAGQGGDTQYF.